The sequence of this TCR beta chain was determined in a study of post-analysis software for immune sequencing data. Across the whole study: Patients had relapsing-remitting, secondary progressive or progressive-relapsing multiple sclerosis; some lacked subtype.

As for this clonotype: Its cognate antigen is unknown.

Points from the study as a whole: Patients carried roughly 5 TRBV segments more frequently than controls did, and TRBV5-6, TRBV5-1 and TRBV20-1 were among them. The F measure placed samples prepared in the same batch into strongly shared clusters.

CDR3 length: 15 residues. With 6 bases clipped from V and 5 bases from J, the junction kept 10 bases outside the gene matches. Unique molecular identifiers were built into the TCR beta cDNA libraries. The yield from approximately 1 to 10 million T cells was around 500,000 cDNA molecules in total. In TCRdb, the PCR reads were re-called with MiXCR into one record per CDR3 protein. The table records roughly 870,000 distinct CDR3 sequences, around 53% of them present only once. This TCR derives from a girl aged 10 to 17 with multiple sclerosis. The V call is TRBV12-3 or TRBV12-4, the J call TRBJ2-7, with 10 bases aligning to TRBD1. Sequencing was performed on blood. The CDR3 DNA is TGTGCCAGCAGACAGGGACAGGGGTTAATCCACGAGCAGTACTTC. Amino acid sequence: CASRQGQGLIHEQYF.